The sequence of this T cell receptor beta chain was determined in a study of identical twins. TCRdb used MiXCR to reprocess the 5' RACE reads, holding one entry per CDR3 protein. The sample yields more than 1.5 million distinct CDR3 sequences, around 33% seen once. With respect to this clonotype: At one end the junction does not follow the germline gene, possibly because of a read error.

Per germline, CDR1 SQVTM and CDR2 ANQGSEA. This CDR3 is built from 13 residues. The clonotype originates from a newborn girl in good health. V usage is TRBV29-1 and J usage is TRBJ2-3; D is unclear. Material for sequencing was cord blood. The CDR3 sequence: CSVPKGSTDTHYF. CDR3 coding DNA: TGCAGCGTTCCTAAAGGCAGCACAGATACGCACTATTTT.